The T cell receptor beta chain described here comes from a study of T cell repertoires in cytomegalovirus infection. About the research overall: CMV infection and matching HLA type were both indicated by public TCR beta signatures.

MiXCR, run by TCRdb on the reads, gives a single entry per CDR3 protein. Of 95,000 to 150,000 distinct CDR3 sequences listed, over 25% are singletons. Note on this clonotype: Its antigen is still unknown.

General study findings and limits: HLA-C-restricted CMV clonotypes gave the most frequent clonotype in two of eight donors.

The specimen was CD8+ T cells from cultured PBMCs, collected from culture after CMV antigen stimulation. The origin of this receptor is a human donor in good health (CMV status not recorded). Some clones in this sample may be carry-over from other donors' samples.

The CDR3 DNA is TGTGCCAGCAGCTTGGGACAGGGGGGAGAGGTGTATGAGACCCAGTACTTC. It translates to CASSLGQGGEVYETQYF. The genes are TRBV5-6 and TRBJ2-5; TRBD1 agrees at 9 bases. In germline, CDR1 is SGHDT, CDR2 YYEEEE. The CDR3 length is 17 residues. The V and J ends lost 0 bases and 5 bases, in that order; junction bases with no gene match: 11.